Given below is one T cell receptor beta chain in context. The source of the sample is a study of CD8 T cells in Susac syndrome. Random hexamers were used to reverse transcribe 0.5 to 1 ug of RNA. TCRdb ran MiXCR on the immunoSEQ multiplex PCR reads and lists one entry per CDR3 protein. The data contain fewer than 300,000 distinct CDR3 sequences, roughly 81% of them singletons. The CDR3 has 16 residues. Germline CDR1 is SGHAT and CDR2 is FQDESV (reference sequence). Germline trimming cut 6 bases from V and 4 bases from J; bases unmatched to any gene: 13. The J gene is TRBJ2-3, the V gene TRBV11-1, with 7 bases identical to TRBD1. This TCR came from a human donor with multiple sclerosis. The sample taken for sequencing was CD8+ T cells from PBMCs. This chain's CDR3 is CASRVGDQGEPDTQYF. The CDR3 DNA follows: TGTGCCAGCAGAGTAGGGGACCAGGGGGAGCCAGATACGCAGTATTTT.